These 9 T cell receptor beta chains came from one sample sequenced in a study of T cell responses to AZD1222 COVID-19 vaccine. Only in-frame clones appear in the TCRdb table, and some are missing; sequencing was by immunoSEQ multiplex PCR. The sample has approximately 100,000 clones, about 89% seen once. This specimen consisted of peripheral blood, obtained 28 days after the second AZD1222 dose. These receptors were collected from an adult who received the AZD1222 COVID-19 vaccine.

The gene calls are TRBV7-9 and TRBJ1-3; D is uncertain. Trimming removed 10 bases at V and 2 bases at J, with 9 bases between. Germline V gives CDR1 SEHNR, CDR2 FQNEAQ (reference sequence). The CDR3 is made up of 12 amino acids. This chain's CDR3 is CANRRTGNTIYF. The CDR3 DNA sequence: TGTGCCAACAGACGAACTGGAAACACCATATATTTT.

CDR3 sequence: CASSSSGQRFGDHEQYF. DNA for the CDR3: TGCGCCAGCAGCTCGTCGGGACAGCGATTCGGGGACCACGAGCAGTACTTC. V usage is TRBV5-1 and J usage is TRBJ2-7; 7 positions agree with TRBD1. Germline V gives CDR1 SGHRS, CDR2 YFSETQ. The V gene end was trimmed by 3 bases and the J gene end by 5 bases; junction bases not matched to a gene: 17. The CDR3 spans 17 residues. The complete variable domain, with remaining parts taken from reference TRBV5-1 and TRBJ2-7, reads KAGVTQTPRYLIKTRGQQVTLSCSPISGHRSVSWYQQTPGQGLQFLFEYFSETQRNKGNFPGRFSGRQFSNSRSEMNVSTLELGDSALYLCASSSSGQRFGDHEQYFGPGTRLTVT.

This chain links TRBV27 with TRBJ1-6; a possible D gene is TRBD1 (5 bases). V lost 2 bases to trimming and J lost 9 bases, with 11 bases between them. Germline V gene lookup returns CDR1 MNHEY and CDR2 SMNVEV (reference sequence). This CDR3 spans 14 amino acids. The DNA for the CDR3 is TGTGCCAGCAGTTTACAGGGTTCCGGTTCACCCCTCCACTTT. This encodes CASSLQGSGSPLHF.

The chain employs TRBV10-3 and TRBJ2-1; 12 bases are a match to TRBD2. In germline, CDR1 is ENHRY, CDR2 SYGVKD. The CDR3 consists of 15 residues. V lost 5 bases, J lost 7 bases, and 6 bases stayed unmatched. The DNA for the CDR3 is TGTGCCATCAGTCTAACTAGCGGGGGGAGGAATGAGCAGTTCTTC. Translation gives CAISLTSGGRNEQFF.

The V call is TRBV7-8, the J call TRBJ1-5, with 7 bases aligning to TRBD1. The CDR3 spans 14 residues. The V gene's germline CDR1 is SGHVS and CDR2 FQNEAQ. V shed 4 bases, J shed 6 bases, and the junction held 6 bases outside the gene matches. This CDR3 is CASSYDREGQPQHF. The DNA for the CDR3 is TGTGCCAGCAGCTACGACAGGGAGGGTCAGCCCCAGCATTTT.

This clone showed up just once. This chain links TRBV7-9 with TRBJ2-1; TRBD2 matches 11 bases. V shed 5 bases and J 7 bases; nucleotides not matched to a gene: 7. This CDR3 comprises 15 residues. Germline CDR1 is SEHNR and CDR2 is FQNEAQ (reference sequence). CDR3 in DNA: TGTGCCAGCAGCCTGACTAGCGGGGCTTATAATGAGCAGTTCTTC. Translated: CASSLTSGAYNEQFF.

The chain uses TRBV4-2 and TRBJ2-5; maybe TRBD2 (6 bases). The CDR3 covers 16 residues. CDR1 and CDR2 (germline): LGHNA, YNFKEQ. The V and J ends lost 0 bases and 3 bases respectively, with 14 bases between them. For the CDR3, the DNA is TGTGCCAGCAGCCAAGATGATTCCCAGCGGGAAGAGACCCAGTACTTC. It is translated as CASSQDDSQREETQYF.

As concerns this clone: Compared with germline, one end of the junction differs, possibly owing to a read error. J is TRBJ2-2 and V is TRBV6-1, with D perhaps matching TRBD1 (5 bases). Germline V CDR1 and CDR2: MNHNS, SASEGT. There are 15 residues in the CDR3. Written as DNA, the CDR3 is TGTGCCACCAGTGACCAGGACATACCGACCGGGGAGCTGTTTTTT. Its translation is CATSDQDIPTGELFF.

This clone was counted once. The chain has TRBV29-1 and TRBJ2-7; TRBD1 aligns across 7 bases. The germline V gene encodes CDR1 SQVTM and CDR2 ANQGSEA. V lost 5 bases to trimming and J lost 0 bases; unmatched junction nucleotides: 1. The length of the CDR3 is 12 residues. The CDR3 bases are TGCAGCGTTCGACAGGGCTCCTACGAGCAGTACTTC. It translates to CSVRQGSYEQYF.